This T cell receptor beta chain was recorded in a study of blood T cell repertoires in COVID-19. CDR1 and CDR2 (germline): LNHDA, SQIVND (reference sequence). V was clipped by 5 bases and J by 0 bases, with 13 bases between them. This CDR3 has 16 amino acids. TCRdb's copy holds only in-frame clones and misses some; the assay was immunoSEQ multiplex PCR. The sample carries about 12,000 clones, approximately 70% recorded once. The origin of this receptor is a man aged 55 to 70 with COVID-19, enrolled during active disease. The gene calls are TRBV19 and TRBJ2-2; D is unresolved. Material: peripheral blood. The CDR3 spells CASSAPRSTNTGELFF. The CDR3 DNA reads TGTGCCAGTAGTGCCCCGCGGTCTACGAACACCGGGGAGCTGTTTTTT.